The 10 T cell receptor beta chains listed next were all sequenced from one sample in a study of blood T cells in healthy people across ages. Through a sample-barcoded 5' primer and a J-beta primer mix, a second PCR was run for roughly 6 to 12 cycles. TCRdb reprocessed the 5' RACE reads with MiXCR, giving one entry per CDR3 protein. Of about 650,000 distinct CDR3 sequences detected, 32% appear once; the ten largest clones hold 15%. The sequenced sample consisted of blood. The receptors shown here come from a woman aged 80 or over in good health.

This clonotype showed up many times. V and J are TRBV4-1 and TRBJ2-3, with D tentatively TRBD2 (5 bases). In germline, CDR1 is MGHRA, CDR2 YSYEKL. The CDR3 spans 15 residues. Trimming removed 0 bases from V and 3 bases from J, with 10 bases in between. The CDR3 sequence: CASSQEGRLTDTQYF. In DNA form, the CDR3 reads TGCGCCAGCAGCCAAGAGGGGAGACTAACAGATACGCAGTATTTT.

This clonotype was observed a few times. V usage is TRBV12-3 or TRBV12-4 and J usage is TRBJ2-5; 11 bases are shared with TRBD2. The CDR3 totals 13 residues. The V and J ends lost 1 base and 11 bases, in that order; junction bases with no gene match: 3. CDR3 loop: CASSLGVAGGQYF. CDR3 sequence (DNA): TGTGCCAGCAGTTTAGGTGTAGCGGGGGGGCAGTACTTC.

This clonotype was detected many times. V usage is TRBV5-6 and J usage is TRBJ2-3, with D perhaps being TRBD1 or TRBD2 (6 bases each). The CDR3 consists of 16 residues. The V gene's germline CDR1 is SGHDT and CDR2 YYEEEE. The V end lost 3 bases, the J end lost 4 bases, and 18 bases lay between the germline ends. Written as DNA, the CDR3 is TGTGCCAGCAGCTCCCCCCCGGGGGCAGGTGCAGATACGCAGTATTTT. It specifies CASSSPPGAGADTQYF. The variable domain in full, with the rest retrieved from reference TRBV5-6 and TRBJ2-3, is DAGVTQSPTHLIKTRGQQVTLRCSPKSGHDTVSWYQQALGQGPQFIFQYYEEEERQRGNFPDRFSGHQFPNYSSELNVNALLLGDSALYLCASSSPPGAGADTQYFGPGTRLTVL.

This clonotype was counted at least ten times. Relative to the germline gene, one junction end is altered; a read error may explain this. This chain uses TRBV7-7 with TRBJ2-1; D gene ambiguous. In germline, CDR1 is SSHAT, CDR2 FNYEAQ (reference sequence). The CDR3 extends over 14 amino acids. The DNA for the CDR3 is TGTGCTAGCAGCCAATATGGACGGGACAATGAGCAGTTCTTC. It codes for CASSQYGRDNEQFF. The full variable domain, in which reference TRBV7-7 and TRBJ2-1 provide the parts outside the CDR3, is GAGVSQSPRYKVTKRGQDVTLRCDPISSHATLYWYQQALGQGPEFLTYFNYEAQPDKSGLPSDRFSAERPEGSISTLTIQRTEQRDSAMYRCASSQYGRDNEQFFGPGTRLTVL.

There are many counts of this clonotype. The chain joins TRBV4-1 to TRBJ1-2; D gene unclear. Germline CDR1 MGHRA, CDR2 YSYEKL. The CDR3 extends over 15 amino acids. The V end was cut by 6 bases, the J end by 2 bases, with 16 bases between. Here the CDR3 DNA reads TGCGCCAGCAGTCCCTCGCAGGAACCCAACTATGGCTACACCTTC. Amino acid sequence: CASSPSQEPNYGYTF.

This clonotype has a count of ten or more. The chain has TRBV7-9 and TRBJ1-2; 7 positions match TRBD1. CDR3 length equals 15 residues. Losses at the gene ends were 5 bases for V and 4 bases for J; bases not matched to a gene: 10. Germline lookup yields CDR1 SEHNR and CDR2 FQNEAQ (reference sequence). This CDR3 is CASSPDRTAFYGYTF. For the CDR3, the DNA is TGTGCCAGCAGCCCGGACAGGACCGCATTCTATGGCTACACCTTC.

This clonotype was seen more than once but under ten times. A much more abundant neighbour one base away suggests this may be a read error. The chain recombines TRBV5-1 with TRBJ2-7; D possibly uses TRBD1 or TRBD2 (6 bases each). Germline V gives CDR1 SGHRS, CDR2 YFSETQ. There are 16 residues in the CDR3. Trimming left V 0 bases short and J 2 bases short, with 15 bases between. The DNA of the CDR3 is TGCGCCAGCAGCTTGGACTCAGGGGACTCCCCCTACGAGCAGTACTTC. Amino acid sequence: CASSLDSGDSPYEQYF.

This clonotype was recorded a few times. The chain uses TRBV20-1 and TRBJ1-1; D is uncertain. The CDR3 covers 14 residues. Trimming cost V 3 bases and J 1 base, with 12 bases left between them. Germline V CDR1 and CDR2: DFQATT, SNEGSKA (reference sequence). CDR3 residues: CSARGRASNTEAFF. The CDR3 nucleotides read TGCAGTGCTAGGGGTCGGGCGTCGAACACTGAAGCTTTCTTT.

Comment on this clonotype: Being one base from a much bigger clone, this may be a read error. V and J are TRBV29-1 and TRBJ2-7; 10 nucleotides match TRBD1. CDR3 length equals 15 residues. Germline lookup yields CDR1 SQVTM and CDR2 ANQGSEA. Trimming cost V 6 bases and J 7 bases; bases outside gene matches: 15. The DNA for the CDR3 is TGCAGCGTGCTCGCCGGGACAGGGGCCTACAATGAGCAGTACTTC. Translating gives CSVLAGTGAYNEQYF.

This rearrangement joins TRBV30 to TRBJ2-4; TRBD2 is a possible D gene (5 bases). The CDR3 length is 14 residues. V dropped 2 bases and J dropped 5 bases, with 13 bases sitting between them. Per the germline V gene, CDR1 is GTSNPN and CDR2 is SVGIG (reference sequence). Here the CDR3 DNA reads TGTGCCTGGAGTATAGGAAAGGGAGAAAACATTCAGTACTTC. As protein: CAWSIGKGENIQYF.